The clone carrying this TCR beta chain was seen many times. Its cognate antigen is unknown. One junction end disagrees with the germline gene, perhaps due to a read error. MiXCR, applied by TCRdb to the 5' RACE reads, yields one record per CDR3 protein. This repertoire shows approximately 150,000 distinct CDR3 sequences, roughly 15% found once; its top ten account for about 14%. The CDR3 spans 11 residues. Germline assignment: CDR1 SGHNT and CDR2 YENEEA. This record comes from a study of T-cell memory formation after mild COVID-19. Study context: For the most part, TCR clusters were specific to one donor.

Regarding the study as a whole: Some clones that responded were present in memory (sampled pre-infection), which suggests cross-reactive memory joined. Among CD4+ contracting clones, most were CM and EM, and CD8+ ones EMRA. Among clones contracting day 15 to 85, CD4/CD8 was balanced, whereas later expanders leaned CD4+.

This TCR was sampled from an adult woman who had mild COVID-19 (a few samples of this study predate the infection). Cell type and time point are not known. The V and J genes are TRBV11-3 and TRBJ1-2, with D unclear. Source material: PBMCs or a T cell subset sorted from them (not recorded which). The CDR3 here is CASSYTWEVYF. CDR3 sequence (DNA): TGTGCCAGCAGTTATACTTGGGAAGTCTACTTC. Combining the CDR3 with reference TRBV11-3 and TRBJ1-2 gives the whole variable domain EAGVVQSPRYKIIEKKQPVAFWCNPISGHNTLYWYLQNLGQGPELLIRYENEEAVDDSQLPKDRFSAERLKGVDSTLKIQPAELGDSAVYLCASSYTWEVYFGSGTRLTVV.